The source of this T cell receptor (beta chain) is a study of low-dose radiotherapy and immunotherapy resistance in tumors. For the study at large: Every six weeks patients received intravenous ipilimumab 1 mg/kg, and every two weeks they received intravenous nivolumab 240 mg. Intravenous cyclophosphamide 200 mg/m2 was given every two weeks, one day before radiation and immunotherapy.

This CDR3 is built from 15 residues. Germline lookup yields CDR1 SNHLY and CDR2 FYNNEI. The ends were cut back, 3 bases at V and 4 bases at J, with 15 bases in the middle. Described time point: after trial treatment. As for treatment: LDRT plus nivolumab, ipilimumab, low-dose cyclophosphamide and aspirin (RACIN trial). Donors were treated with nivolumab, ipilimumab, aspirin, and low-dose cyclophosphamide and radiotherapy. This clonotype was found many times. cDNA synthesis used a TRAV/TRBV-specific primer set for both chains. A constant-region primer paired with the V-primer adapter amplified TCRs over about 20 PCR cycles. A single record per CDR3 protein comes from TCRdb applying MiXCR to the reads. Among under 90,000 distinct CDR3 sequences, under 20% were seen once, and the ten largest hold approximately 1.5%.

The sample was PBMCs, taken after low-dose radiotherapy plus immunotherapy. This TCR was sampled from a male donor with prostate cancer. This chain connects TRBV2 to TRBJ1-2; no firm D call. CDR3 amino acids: CASSDGIREFYGYTF. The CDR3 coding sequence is TGTGCCAGCAGTGACGGGATTCGCGAGTTCTATGGCTACACCTTC.